Following are 10 T cell receptor beta chains from one sample sequenced in a study of vaccination effects on CD4 cells after COVID-19 (dated by TCRdb to between 2020 and 2023). After 10 to 11 days of culture, CD4+ T cells were isolated with the EasySep CD4+ T cell isolation kit. Their target antigens are unknown. Library preparation was by the immunoSEQ multiplex PCR assay. TCRdb holds this immuneACCESS table with in-frame rearrangements only. Some clones are missing; in checked studies, unresolved V genes explain under half, and the rest has no known cause. The sample table contains 35,000 to 40,000 clones; only one count was recorded for 60% to 75% of them. The ten largest clones capture 3% of the sample. Sequencing was performed on CD4+ T cells from PBMCs cultured without peptide, taken before COVID-19 vaccination. These receptors originate from a human donor who received a COVID-19 vaccine.

V gene TRBV3-1 (or the pseudogene TRBV3-2) combines with J gene TRBJ2-7; D is ambiguous. The germline V and J ends were trimmed by 1 base and 3 bases, with 7 bases remaining between them. The V gene's germline CDR1 is LGHDT and CDR2 YNNKEL (reference sequence). The CDR3 runs to 13 residues. The CDR3 coding sequence is TGTGCCAGCAGCCAAGGACGGCTCTACGAGCAGTACTTC. Translating it yields CASSQGRLYEQYF.

The chain's CDR3 is CASSELQGLNYGYTF. The CDR3 bases are TGTGCCAGCAGTGAATTACAGGGCCTTAACTATGGCTACACCTTC. The chain combines TRBV6-1 with TRBJ1-2, with TRBD1 as a possible D gene (6 bases). The ends were cut back, 2 bases at V and 1 base at J, with 11 bases in the middle. CDR1 MNHNS and CDR2 SASEGT come from the germline V gene. The CDR3 length is 15 residues.

The V call is TRBV29-1, the J call TRBJ1-1; D is ambiguous. V was pared by 4 bases and J by 7 bases, with 16 bases between. This CDR3 spans 13 amino acids. The V gene's germline CDR1 is SQVTM and CDR2 ANQGSEA. The CDR3 loop is CSVAAPLQREAFF. CDR3 nucleotide sequence: TGCAGCGTTGCGGCCCCCCTGCAGCGTGAAGCTTTCTTT.

The chain uses TRBV4-1 and TRBJ2-5, with no clear D. CDR1 and CDR2 (germline): MGHRA, YSYEKL. The CDR3 is 14 residues long. V was trimmed by 0 bases and J by 4 bases, leaving 9 bases between them. The CDR3 loop reads CASSQEKGRETQYF. As DNA, the CDR3 is TGCGCCAGCAGCCAAGAGAAGGGTCGAGAGACCCAGTACTTC.

CDR3 DNA: TGTGCCAGCAGTTCTTCCTGGGGGGCCTACAATGAGCAGTTCTTC. Amino acids: CASSSSWGAYNEQFF. This rearrangement joins TRBV5-6 to TRBJ2-1; TRBD2 is a possible D gene (6 bases). Germline-derived CDR1 and CDR2 are SGHDT and YYEEEE. CDR3 length: 15 residues. Deletions cut 5 bases from V and 2 bases from J, with 14 bases between.

J is TRBJ1-5 and V is TRBV4-2; 8 nucleotides match TRBD1. The CDR3 spans 16 residues. Germline V gene data show CDR1 as LGHNA and CDR2 as YNFKEQ. Germline trimming cut 1 base from V and 5 bases from J; bases unmatched to any gene: 7. In DNA form, the CDR3 reads TGTGCCAGCAGCCAAGTTCACAGGGGGAGACATCAGCCCCAGCATTTT. This codes for CASSQVHRGRHQPQHF.

The rearrangement joins TRBV19 to TRBJ2-7; D unclear. CDR3 length equals 14 residues. V lost 5 bases to trimming and J lost 5 bases, with 16 bases between them. Germline loops: CDR1 LNHDA, CDR2 SQIVND (reference sequence). This CDR3 reads CASSPKSPGDEQYF. CDR3 sequence (DNA): TGTGCCAGTAGTCCAAAATCGCCGGGCGACGAGCAGTACTTC.

V usage is TRBV12-5 and J usage is TRBJ1-2; D perhaps matches TRBD1 (6 bases). The CDR3 length is 13 residues. The V gene's germline CDR1 is LGHNT and CDR2 FRNRAP. V lost 6 bases, J lost 3 bases, and 11 bases lay in between. The CDR3 nucleotides are TGTGCTAGTGGCCGGGACACCGACTATGGCTACACCTTC. Amino acid sequence: CASGRDTDYGYTF.

The chain combines TRBV2 with TRBJ2-3; TRBD2 agrees at 9 bases. Per germline, CDR1 SNHLY and CDR2 FYNNEI. The CDR3 totals 14 residues. V lost 4 bases and J lost 9; bases outside the gene matches: 8. The CDR3 loop is CASSVGFSGGTQYF. CDR3 DNA: TGTGCCAGCAGTGTGGGTTTTAGCGGGGGCACGCAGTATTTT.

This clone appeared once. The genes are TRBV25-1 and TRBJ1-2, with D unresolved. Germline CDR1 is MGHDK and CDR2 is SYGVNS. The CDR3 contains 12 residues. Trimming cost V 7 bases and J 5 bases, with 11 bases left between them. CDR3 residues: CASTGGSYGYTF. DNA of the CDR3: TGTGCCAGCACCGGAGGGAGTTATGGCTACACCTTC.